Sequencing of this T cell receptor beta chain was carried out in a study of blood T cell repertoires in COVID-19. Study-level background: Material from acute and convalescent COVID-19 was sourced from the United States, Italy and Spain.

The V and J ends lost 4 bases and 4 bases respectively, with 20 bases between them. In germline, CDR1 is LGHNA, CDR2 YNFKEQ. The CDR3 consists of 17 residues. TCRdb's table, derived via immunoSEQ multiplex PCR, lists solely in-frame clones and lacks some. The sample carries roughly 95,000 clones, about 86% recorded once. Material for sequencing was peripheral blood. The sequence came from a man between 60 and 75 years old with acute or convalescent COVID-19. This chain joins TRBV4-2 and TRBJ1-5; D might be TRBD1 (5 bases). The DNA of the CDR3 is TGTGCCAGCAGCCCAGCCCCTGGGGGGATAGCAAATCAGCCCCAGCATTTT. Protein sequence: CASSPAPGGIANQPQHF.